The 19 T cell receptor beta chains presented below share a single source sample, sequenced in a study of shared clonotypes between healthy human individuals. Some clones are missing from TCRdb's copy, which holds only in-frame ones; the method was immunoSEQ multiplex PCR. The table records about a million clones, 65% to 75% of them present only once. The sample comprised memory CD4+ T cells sorted from blood. Specified subset: CD45RA-negative fraction. Receptor source: a man between 18 and 29 years old in good health.

The genes are TRBV19 and TRBJ1-5; possible D gene TRBD1, 6 bases. Looked up from germline, CDR1 is LNHDA and CDR2 is SQIVND (reference sequence). The CDR3 consists of 15 residues. V was clipped by 10 bases and J by 3 bases, with 19 bases between them. The CDR3 bases are TGTGCCATCAATTGGGGGAAGGGGGACAATCAGCCCCAGCATTTT. Translated, it gives CAINWGKGDNQPQHF. Using reference TRBV19 and TRBJ1-5 for the parts outside the CDR3, the full variable domain is DGGITQSPKYLFRKEGQNVTLSCEQNLNHDAMYWYRQDPGQGLRLIYYSQIVNDFQKGDIAEGYSVSREKKESFPLTVTSAQKNPTAFYLCAINWGKGDNQPQHFGDGTRLSIL.

About this clone: Distinct nucleotide sequences in the sample also encode this CDR3. DNA for the CDR3: TGTGCCAGCAGTCTACAGGAAAACACTGAAGCTTTCTTT. Translation gives CASSLQENTEAFF. The genes are TRBV27 and TRBJ1-1; perhaps TRBD1 as D (5 bases). The V gene's germline CDR1 is MNHEY and CDR2 SMNVEV (reference sequence). This CDR3 has 13 residues. Trimming took off 5 bases at V and 2 bases at J, with 9 bases between the two ends.

The genes are TRBV9 and TRBJ1-1, with D perhaps TRBD1 (5 bases). This CDR3 comprises 14 residues. Per the germline V gene, CDR1 is SGDLS and CDR2 is YYNGEE. The V end lost 3 bases, the J end lost 1 base, and 10 bases lay between the germline ends. The CDR3 region is CASSALGGNTEAFF. The DNA for the CDR3 is TGTGCCAGCAGCGCCCTTGGGGGGAACACTGAAGCTTTCTTT.

A word on this clone: Being one base from a much bigger clone, this may be a read error. V is TRBV9 and J is TRBJ2-2; D unresolved. Germline V gene sequence: CDR1 SGDLS, CDR2 YYNGEE. The CDR3 covers 15 residues. CDR3 loop: CASSLQSANAGELFF. The CDR3 DNA reads as TGTGCCAGCAGTTTACAGAGCGCGAACGCCGGGGAGCTGTTTTTT.

With regard to this clone: A junction boundary mismatches the germline segment, possibly from a read error. DNA for the CDR3: TGTGCTAGCAGCCCCGGCGGACGCCCAGAGACCCAGTACTTC. This translates into CASSPGGRPETQYF. The gene calls are TRBV7-7 and TRBJ2-5; no definite D call. The germline V gene has CDR1 SSHAT and CDR2 FNYEAQ (reference sequence). There are 14 residues in the CDR3.

The genes are TRBV28 and TRBJ2-1; 7 bases match TRBD2. Trimming at V came to 6 bases and at J to 8 bases, leaving 4 bases not matched to a gene. In germline, CDR1 is MDHEN, CDR2 SYDVKM. The CDR3 totals 12 residues. The CDR3 DNA is TGTGCCAGCAGAGGGAGGGGTGATGAGCAGTTCTTC. Translated: CASRGRGDEQFF.

The J gene is TRBJ1-1, the V gene TRBV6-1; D not resolved. The CDR3 is 11 amino acids. The germline V and J ends were trimmed by 7 bases and 7 bases, with 10 bases remaining between them. Germline V gene lookup returns CDR1 MNHNS and CDR2 SASEGT. In nucleotides, the CDR3 is TGTGCCAGCACCACCGTTGGTGAAGCTTTCTTT. It specifies CASTTVGEAFF.

The chain is built from TRBV18 and TRBJ2-1; D not certain. The length of the CDR3 is 13 residues. Deletions cut 3 bases from V and 6 bases from J, with 9 bases between. CDR1 and CDR2 from the germline V gene are KGHSH and LQKENI. CDR3 bases: TGTGCCAGCTCACCGCGAGATCCCAATGAGCAGTTCTTC. Its translation is CASSPRDPNEQFF. The full variable domain, with the rest looked up from reference TRBV18 and TRBJ2-1, is NAGVMQNPRHLVRRRGQEARLRCSPMKGHSHVYWYRQLPEEGLKFMVYLQKENIIDESGMPKERFSAEFPKEGPSILRIQQVVRGDSAAYFCASSPRDPNEQFFGPGTRLTVL.

This chain uses TRBV5-6 with TRBJ1-6; D perhaps matches TRBD1 (5 bases). The V gene's germline CDR1 is SGHDT and CDR2 YYEEEE. V was clipped by 0 bases and J by 9 bases, with 10 bases between them. The CDR3 contains 14 residues. The CDR3 DNA sequence: TGTGCCAGCAGCTTGGAAGGGGTTCGTTCACCCCTCCACTTT. Translation: CASSLEGVRSPLHF.

The genes are TRBV14 and TRBJ2-3; D is tentatively TRBD1 or TRBD2 (5 bases each). The CDR3 has 15 residues. The ends were cut back, 4 bases at V and 0 bases at J, with 11 bases in the middle. Germline V CDR1 and CDR2: SGHDN, FVKESK. CDR3 sequence reads: CASSRTWGSTDTQYF. In nucleotides, the CDR3 is TGTGCCAGCAGCCGTACGTGGGGGAGCACAGATACGCAGTATTTT.

The V call is TRBV4-1, the J call TRBJ2-7; 7 nucleotides align to TRBD1. With V trimmed by 4 bases and J by 3 bases, 9 bases remained unmatched. Per the germline V gene, CDR1 is MGHRA and CDR2 is YSYEKL. CDR3 size: 15 residues. CDR3 sequence: CASSRDSDNVYEQYF. The CDR3 DNA sequence: TGCGCCAGCAGCCGGGACAGCGATAACGTCTACGAGCAGTACTTC.

The chain employs TRBV2 and TRBJ2-2; no clear D. Germline-derived CDR1 and CDR2 are SNHLY and FYNNEI. V gave up 6 bases and J gave up 3 bases, with 8 bases separating them. The CDR3 has 13 amino acids. This CDR3 reads CASSTSYTGELFF. CDR3 sequence (DNA): TGTGCCAGCAGCACCAGTTACACCGGGGAGCTGTTTTTT. The variable domain in full, completed from reference TRBV2 and TRBJ2-2, reads EPEVTQTPSHQVTQMGQEVILRCVPISNHLYFYWYRQILGQKVEFLVSFYNNEISEKSEIFDDQFSVERPDGSNFTLKIRSTKLEDSAMYFCASSTSYTGELFFGEGSRLTVL.

The CDR3 nucleotides are TGTGCCAGCAGCAAAGAGGGCGGGACACTGTACAATCAGCCCCAGCATTTT. Amino acid sequence: CASSKEGGTLYNQPQHF. This rearrangement joins TRBV21-1 to TRBJ1-5. TRBV21-1 represents a pseudogene. The CDR3 sequence is 17 residues long.

The chain is built from TRBV28 and TRBJ1-1; D unresolved. CDR3 length: 12 residues. V lost 4 bases and J 11 bases, leaving 14 bases between the germline ends. From germline, CDR1 is MDHEN and CDR2 SYDVKM. Here the CDR3 reads CASSSFPESAFF. The CDR3 DNA reads TGTGCCAGCAGTTCTTTCCCCGAGTCGGCTTTCTTT.

The V and J genes are TRBV18 and TRBJ2-5, with D hard to call. The CDR3 totals 15 residues. Germline V gene sequence: CDR1 KGHSH, CDR2 LQKENI. V lost 6 bases to trimming and J lost 7 bases, with 21 bases between them. This CDR3 reads CASSQNSSPAGTQYF. In DNA, the CDR3 is TGTGCCAGCTCCCAGAATTCGTCCCCAGCCGGGACCCAGTACTTC.

This chain links TRBV18 with TRBJ2-7; weak D call: TRBD2 (6 bases). V was shortened by 6 bases and J by 3 bases, with 21 bases between the two germline ends. CDR3 length: 16 residues. The germline V gene has CDR1 KGHSH and CDR2 LQKENI. CDR3 residues: CASSPGLSGAFYEQYF. The CDR3 DNA reads TGTGCCAGCTCCCCGGGCCTATCGGGAGCCTTCTACGAGCAGTACTTC.

The sample holds many counts of this clone. This chain connects TRBV28 to TRBJ2-3; possible D gene TRBD2, 7 bases. The CDR3 loop spans 19 amino acids. CDR1 is MDHEN, CDR2 SYDVKM, per germline. V was cut by 4 bases and J by 0 bases, with 23 bases left in between. The CDR3 nucleotides read TGTGCCAGCAGTTCTGTTTGGGTCATCGGGGGGCCGAGCACAGATACGCAGTATTTT. Encoded protein: CASSSVWVIGGPSTDTQYF.

The gene calls are TRBV9 and TRBJ2-1, with 8 bases that match TRBD2. The junction had 10 bases not matched to a gene; V was cut back by 2 bases and J by 9 bases. The CDR3 runs 15 residues. Germline-derived CDR1 and CDR2 are SGDLS and YYNGEE. CDR3 coding DNA: TGTGCCAGCAGCGTTTCTGGGCGGGAGGCGGGTGAGCAGTTCTTC. The encoded protein is CASSVSGREAGEQFF.

The table lists this clone with a few counts. The chain carries TRBV7-3 and TRBJ1-1; the D gene is possibly TRBD1 (5 bases). The CDR3 covers 11 residues. Trimming took off 3 bases at V and 10 bases at J, with 9 bases between the two ends. The V gene's germline CDR1 is SGHTA and CDR2 FQGTGA. CDR3 in amino acids: CASSLGGRAFF. In DNA, the CDR3 is TGTGCCAGCAGCTTGGGGGGACGAGCTTTCTTT.